This is a list of T cell receptor beta chains from one sample in a study of blood T cell repertoires in COVID-19. The method was immunoSEQ multiplex PCR; TCRdb's version includes in-frame clones alone and lacks a portion of them. Altogether some 300,000 clones are present, nearly 90% being singletons, with the ten largest covering 2.9%. The sample consisted of PBMCs or T cells enriched from blood (not recorded which). The receptors were gathered from a woman between 50 and 59 years old who had been exposed to COVID-19. Both conserved end residues are part of each CDR3. A D gene is named only where the DNA matches it firmly. Only part of the rows carry a size: once, few, many, or a class if the clone is expanded.

clone size	V gene	J gene	D gene	CDR3 protein	CDR3 DNA
.	TRBV10-2	TRBJ1-1	.	CASSREGLSAEAFF	TGCGCCAGCAGTAGGGAGGGCCTGAGCGCTGAAGCTTTCTTT
.	TRBV19	TRBJ1-5	TRBD1	CASSTDRAFNQPQHF	TGTGCCAGTAGTACGGACAGGGCTTTCAATCAGCCCCAGCATTTT
.	TRBV2	TRBJ1-3	.	CASRRFTGNTIYF	TGTGCCAGCAGGAGATTCACTGGAAACACCATATATTTT
few	TRBV4-1	TRBJ1-1	TRBD1	CASSLDRVSNTEAFF	TGCGCCAGCAGCCTCGACAGGGTTAGTAACACTGAAGCTTTCTTT
.	TRBV28	TRBJ2-1	TRBD1	CASSSTPGTGGVGSYNEQFF	TGTGCCAGCAGCTCCACTCCCGGGACAGGGGGCGTAGGTTCCTACAATGAGCAGTTCTTC
few	TRBV5-1	TRBJ2-2	TRBD1	CASSLGPGGNTGELFF	TGCGCCAGCAGCTTGGGACCAGGGGGCAACACCGGGGAGCTGTTTTTT
.	TRBV7-6	TRBJ2-3	.	CASSLSDTQYF	TGTGCCAGCAGCCTGTCGGATACGCAGTATTTT
.	TRBV5-6	TRBJ2-7	.	CASSLAGSYRTYEQYF	TGTGCCAGCAGCTTGGCAGGGTCGTATCGGACCTACGAGCAGTACTTC
.	TRBV28	TRBJ1-2	.	CASKDSAYGYTF	TGTGCCAGCAAAGACAGCGCCTATGGCTACACCTTC
.	TRBV2	TRBJ2-5	TRBD2	CASSVSGGAWSGTQYF	TGTGCCAGCAGTGTGAGCGGGGGGGCGTGGTCGGGGACCCAGTACTTC
.	TRBV4-2	TRBJ1-4	TRBD1	CASSQESGTGRSKLFF	TGTGCCAGCAGCCAAGAATCCGGGACAGGGAGATCAAAACTGTTTTTT
few	TRBV7-2	TRBJ2-1	TRBD1	CASSLARDSNEQFF	TGTGCCAGCAGCTTAGCACGGGACAGCAATGAGCAGTTCTTC
.	TRBV15	TRBJ1-5	.	CATSRERGIIGNQPQHF	TGTGCCACCAGCAGAGAAAGAGGGATTATTGGCAATCAGCCCCAGCATTTT
once	TRBV10-2	TRBJ1-5	TRBD1	CASSVAGQGVGQSQHF	TGCGCCAGCAGTGTTGCGGGACAGGGGGTTGGACAGTCCCAGCATTTT
.	TRBV25-1	TRBJ2-5	.	CASSEWGGKETQYF	TGTGCCAGCAGTGAATGGGGCGGTAAAGAGACCCAGTACTTC
.	TRBV5-6	TRBJ2-7	TRBD1	CASSSWTGEVREQYF	TGTGCCAGCAGCTCGTGGACAGGGGAGGTTCGCGAGCAGTACTTC
once	TRBV29-1	TRBJ1-1	.	CSAGTTGARLNTEAFF	TGCAGCGCCGGGACAACAGGCGCGCGTTTGAACACTGAAGCTTTCTTT
.	TRBV5-1	TRBJ1-2	TRBD1	CASSSRDRAYGYTF	TGCGCCAGCAGCTCCCGGGACAGGGCCTATGGCTACACCTTC
.	TRBV7-2	TRBJ1-1	.	CASSPHQNTEAFF	TGTGCCAGCAGCCCACACCAGAACACTGAAGCTTTCTTT
.	TRBV5-1	TRBJ2-1	TRBD1	CASSPGQGAITYNEQFF	TGCGCCAGCAGCCCGGGACAGGGGGCTATCACCTACAATGAGCAGTTCTTC
.	TRBV5-4	TRBJ2-7	TRBD1	CASSLQGVYEQYF	TGTGCCAGCAGCTTACAGGGGGTCTACGAGCAGTACTTC
.	TRBV7-7	TRBJ2-5	TRBD2	CASSPGLAGLETQYF	TGTGCTAGCAGCCCAGGACTAGCGGGGTTAGAGACCCAGTACTTC
.	TRBV28	TRBJ2-5	.	CASSRLVPETQYF	TGTGCCAGCAGCCGACTAGTTCCGGAGACCCAGTACTTC